This T cell receptor (beta chain) was sequenced during a study of T cells in Graves' hyperthyroidism and ophthalmopathy. Findings and caveats of the study: Blood also showed most of the thyroid clonotypes that were expanded above 0.001. The model identified upcoming ophthalmopathy a median around 6 months ahead of onset.

This clonotype was observed once. The target antigen is unknown. A single base separates this from a much larger clone, so it may be a read error. Germline loops: CDR1 SEHNR, CDR2 FQNEAQ (reference sequence). The CDR3 contains 13 residues. Amplification yielded TCR beta CDR3 regions, with RNA transcripts as the source. Carried out on the TCR CDR3, a first-round RT-PCR used the HTBI primer set. Each CDR3 protein gets one entry after TCRdb re-called the multiplex PCR reads with MiXCR. The sample carries about 700,000 distinct CDR3 sequences, over 40% recorded once. This receptor was taken from an adult man with Graves' disease, either hyperthyroidism or ophthalmopathy (not recorded which). Sequenced sample: peripheral blood or thyroid tissue (not recorded which). The V gene is TRBV7-9, the J gene TRBJ1-5; 7 bases fit TRBD1. CDR3 nucleotide sequence: TGTGCCAGCCAGGGGGATAGCAATCAGCTCCAGCATTTT. It codes for CASQGDSNQLQHF.